The source of this T cell receptor (beta chain) is a study of blood T cell repertoires in COVID-19. Germline V CDR1 and CDR2: SGHNT, YENEEA. Trimming removed 5 bases from V and 6 bases from J; junction bases left unmatched: 19. The CDR3 length is 18 residues. The sample holds one count of this clone. Per the original data handling: Amplification with reference gene primers provided the estimates of nucleated cell counts. Profiling relied on immunoSEQ multiplex PCR, and the TCRdb table lists in-frame clones only, not all of them. For V, J and clone size, that table is used; D and trimming come from the DNA. The sample yields fewer than 30,000 clones, about nine tenths seen once.

The TCR sequence derives from a man between 50 and 59 years old with active COVID-19. Sequenced sample: peripheral blood. This chain connects TRBV11-3 to TRBJ2-3, with 8 bases lining up with TRBD2. The CDR3, as DNA: TGTGCCAGCAGCCGACTGGCGGGGGGTTACTTTACCTCGGATACGCAGTATTTT. This sequence encodes CASSRLAGGYFTSDTQYF. Variable domain in full (rest from reference TRBV11-3 and TRBJ2-3): EAGVVQSPRYKIIEKKQPVAFWCNPISGHNTLYWYLQNLGQGPELLIRYENEEAVDDSQLPKDRFSAERLKGVDSTLKIQPAELGDSAVYLCASSRLAGGYFTSDTQYFGPGTRLTVL.